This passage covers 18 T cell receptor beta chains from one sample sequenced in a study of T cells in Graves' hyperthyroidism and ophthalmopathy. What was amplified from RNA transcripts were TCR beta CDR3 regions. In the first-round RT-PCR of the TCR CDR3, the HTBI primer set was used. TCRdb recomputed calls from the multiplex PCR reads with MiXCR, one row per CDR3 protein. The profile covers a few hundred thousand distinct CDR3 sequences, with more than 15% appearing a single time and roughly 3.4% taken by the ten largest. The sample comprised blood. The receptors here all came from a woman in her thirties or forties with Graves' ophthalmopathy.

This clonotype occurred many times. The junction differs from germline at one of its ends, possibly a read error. The CDR3 region has the DNA TGTGCCAGCAGCGTATCGGGACCGAGCAGTCAGCCCCAGCATTTT. Amino acids: CASSVSGPSSQPQHF. The genes are TRBV28 and TRBJ1-5, with D possibly matching TRBD1 (5 bases). The CDR3 has 15 residues. Germline V gene data show CDR1 as MDHEN and CDR2 as SYDVKM.

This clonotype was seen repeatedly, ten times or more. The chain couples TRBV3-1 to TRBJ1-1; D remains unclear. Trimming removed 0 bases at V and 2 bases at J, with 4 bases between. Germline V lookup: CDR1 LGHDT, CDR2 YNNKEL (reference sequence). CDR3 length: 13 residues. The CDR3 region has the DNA TGTGCCAGCAGCCAAGAACCCAACACTGAAGCTTTCTTT. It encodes CASSQEPNTEAFF.

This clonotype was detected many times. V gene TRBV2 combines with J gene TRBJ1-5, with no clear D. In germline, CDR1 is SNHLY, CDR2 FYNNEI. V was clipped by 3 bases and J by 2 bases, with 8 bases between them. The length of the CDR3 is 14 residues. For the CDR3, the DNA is TGTGCCAGCAGTGAGGGTCGTCGCAATCAGCCCCAGCATTTT. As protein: CASSEGRRNQPQHF.

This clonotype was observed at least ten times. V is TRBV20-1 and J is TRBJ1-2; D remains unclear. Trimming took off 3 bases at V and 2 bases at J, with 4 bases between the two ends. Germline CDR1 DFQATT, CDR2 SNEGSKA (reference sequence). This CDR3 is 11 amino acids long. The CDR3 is CSARNNYGYTF. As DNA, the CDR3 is TGCAGTGCTAGGAACAACTATGGCTACACCTTC.

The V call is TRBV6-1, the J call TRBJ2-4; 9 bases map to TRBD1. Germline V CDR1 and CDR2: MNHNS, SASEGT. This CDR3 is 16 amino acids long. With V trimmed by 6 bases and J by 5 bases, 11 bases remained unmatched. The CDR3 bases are TGTGCCAGCAGACGGACCCGGGACAGGGACCAAAACATTCAGTACTTC. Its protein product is CASRRTRDRDQNIQYF.

Written as DNA, the CDR3 is TGTGCCAGCAGTCAGCAACAGGGGGCGACCGGAGAAGCTTTCTTT. Residues: CASSQQQGATGEAFF. This sequence joins TRBV28 and TRBJ1-1; 9 nucleotides match TRBD1. Per germline, CDR1 MDHEN and CDR2 SYDVKM. J was trimmed by 8 bases and V by 5 bases; bases with no gene match: 12. The CDR3 length is 15 residues.

CDR3 DNA sequence: TGTGCCAGCGGCCAGGGGTACCAAGAGACCCAGTACTTC. It specifies CASGQGYQETQYF. The chain employs TRBV27 and TRBJ2-5; TRBD1 might be the D (6 bases). CDR3 length: 13 amino acids. Germline lookup yields CDR1 MNHEY and CDR2 SMNVEV (reference sequence). V was pared by 8 bases and J by 0 bases, with 10 bases between.

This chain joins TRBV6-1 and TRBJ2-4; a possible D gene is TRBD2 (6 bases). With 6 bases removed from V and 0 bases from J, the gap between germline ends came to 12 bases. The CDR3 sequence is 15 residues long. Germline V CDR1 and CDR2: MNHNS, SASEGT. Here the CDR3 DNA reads TGTGCCAGCAGGGAGGGGAGAGGAGCCAAAAACATTCAGTACTTC. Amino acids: CASREGRGAKNIQYF.

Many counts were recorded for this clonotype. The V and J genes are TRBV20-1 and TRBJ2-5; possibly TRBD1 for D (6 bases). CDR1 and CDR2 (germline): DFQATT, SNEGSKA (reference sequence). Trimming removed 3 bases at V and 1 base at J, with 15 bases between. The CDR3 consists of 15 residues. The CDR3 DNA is TGCAGTGCTAGTAGCAGGAAGGGGGTCCAAGAGACCCAGTACTTC. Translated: CSASSRKGVQETQYF.

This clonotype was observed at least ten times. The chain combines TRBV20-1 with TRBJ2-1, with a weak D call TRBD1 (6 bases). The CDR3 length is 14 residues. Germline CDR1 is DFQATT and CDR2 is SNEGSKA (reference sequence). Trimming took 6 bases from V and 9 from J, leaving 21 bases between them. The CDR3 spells CSAFSSTGLGEQFF. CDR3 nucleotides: TGCAGTGCGTTCTCCTCGACAGGTCTTGGTGAGCAGTTCTTC.

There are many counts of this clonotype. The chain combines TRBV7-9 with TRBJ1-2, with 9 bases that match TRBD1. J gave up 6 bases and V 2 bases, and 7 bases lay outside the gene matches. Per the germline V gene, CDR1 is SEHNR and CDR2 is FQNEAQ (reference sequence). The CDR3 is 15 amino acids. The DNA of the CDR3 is TGTGCCAGCAGCTTATCCTCCGGGACAGGGAATGGCTACACCTTC. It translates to CASSLSSGTGNGYTF.

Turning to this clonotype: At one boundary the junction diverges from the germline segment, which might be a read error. In DNA, the CDR3 is TGTGCCAGTGAAGGGTGGAATCAGCCCCGGCATTTT. This encodes CASEGWNQPRHF. V and J are TRBV6-1 and TRBJ1-5; D is unclear. Per the germline V gene, CDR1 is MNHNS and CDR2 is SASEGT. The CDR3 loop spans 12 amino acids.

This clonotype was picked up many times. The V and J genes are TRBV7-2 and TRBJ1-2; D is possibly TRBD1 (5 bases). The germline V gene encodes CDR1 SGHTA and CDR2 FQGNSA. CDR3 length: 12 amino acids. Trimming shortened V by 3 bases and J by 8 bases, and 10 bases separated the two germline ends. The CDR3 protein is CASSFGGNGYTF. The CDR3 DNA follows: TGTGCCAGCAGCTTCGGGGGGAACGGCTACACCTTC.

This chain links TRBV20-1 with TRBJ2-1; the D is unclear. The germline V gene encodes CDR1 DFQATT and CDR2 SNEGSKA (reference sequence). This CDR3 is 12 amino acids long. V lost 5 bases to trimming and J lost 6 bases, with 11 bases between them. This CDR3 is CSAPTRSNEQFF. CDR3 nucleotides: TGCAGTGCTCCGACCCGTAGCAATGAGCAGTTCTTC.

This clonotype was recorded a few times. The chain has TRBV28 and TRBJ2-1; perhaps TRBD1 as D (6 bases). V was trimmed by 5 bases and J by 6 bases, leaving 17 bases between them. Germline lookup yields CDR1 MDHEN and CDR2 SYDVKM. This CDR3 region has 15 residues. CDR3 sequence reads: CASSTTGMGLNEQFF. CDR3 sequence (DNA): TGTGCCAGCAGTACTACAGGGATGGGTCTCAATGAGCAGTTCTTC.

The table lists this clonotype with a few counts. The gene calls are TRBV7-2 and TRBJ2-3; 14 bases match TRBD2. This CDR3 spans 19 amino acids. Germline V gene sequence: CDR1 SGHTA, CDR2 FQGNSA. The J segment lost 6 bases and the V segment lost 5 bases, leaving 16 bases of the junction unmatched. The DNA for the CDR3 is TGTGCCAGCAGCCCCCCCGGGACTAGCGGGGGATCGCCGTGGGATACGCAGTATTTT. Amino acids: CASSPPGTSGGSPWDTQYF.

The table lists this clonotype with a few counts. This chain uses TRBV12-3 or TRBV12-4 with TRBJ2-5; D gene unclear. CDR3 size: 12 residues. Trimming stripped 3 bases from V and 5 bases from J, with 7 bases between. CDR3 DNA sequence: TGTGCCAGCAGTTTCTTATCCGAGACCCAGTACTTC. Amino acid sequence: CASSFLSETQYF.

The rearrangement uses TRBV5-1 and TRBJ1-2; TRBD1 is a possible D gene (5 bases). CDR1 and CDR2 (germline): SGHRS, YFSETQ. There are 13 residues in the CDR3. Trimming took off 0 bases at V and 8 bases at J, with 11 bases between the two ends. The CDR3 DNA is TGCGCCAGCAGCTTGGTGCAGGGTGTAGGCTACACCTTC. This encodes CASSLVQGVGYTF.